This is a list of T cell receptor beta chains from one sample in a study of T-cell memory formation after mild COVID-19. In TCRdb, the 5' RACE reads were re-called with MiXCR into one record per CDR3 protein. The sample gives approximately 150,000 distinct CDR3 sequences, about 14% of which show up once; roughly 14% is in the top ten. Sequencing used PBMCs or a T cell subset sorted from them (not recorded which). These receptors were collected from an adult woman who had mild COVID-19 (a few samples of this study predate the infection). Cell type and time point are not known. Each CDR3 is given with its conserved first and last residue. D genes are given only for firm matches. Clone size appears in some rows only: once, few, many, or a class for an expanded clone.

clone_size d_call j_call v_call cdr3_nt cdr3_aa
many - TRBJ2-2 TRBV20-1 TGCAGTGCTACATCGGGACTGGCCACCGGGGAGCTGTTTTTT CSATSGLATGELFF
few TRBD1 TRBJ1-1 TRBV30 TGTGCCTGGAGTTTCAGGGGGACTGAAGCTTTCTTT CAWSFRGTEAFF
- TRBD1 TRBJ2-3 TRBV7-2 TGTGCCAGCAGATCGCACAGAACAGGGGCAGATACGCAGTATTTT CASRSHRTGADTQYF
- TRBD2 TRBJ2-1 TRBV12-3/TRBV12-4 TGTGCCAGCAGTCCAACCTCGTCCGGGACTAGGAATGAGCAGTTCTTC CASSPTSSGTRNEQFF
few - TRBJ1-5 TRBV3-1 TGTGCCAGCAGCCAATCTAATAGCAATCAGCCCCAGCATTTT CASSQSNSNQPQHF
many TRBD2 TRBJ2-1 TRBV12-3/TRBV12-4 TGTGCCAGCAGTTCCGGGACTAATCCGGGTGAGCAGTTCTTC CASSSGTNPGEQFF
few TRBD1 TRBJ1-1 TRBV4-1 TGCGCCAGCAGCTCCTCGGGACAGGTGACCACTGAAGCTTTCTTT CASSSSGQVTTEAFF
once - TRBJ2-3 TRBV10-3 TGTGCCATCACCCAATGGGGCCTAAAAGATACGCAGTATTTT CAITQWGLKDTQYF
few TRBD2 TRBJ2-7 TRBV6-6 TGTGCCAGCAGTAAACTAGCGGGAGGGTTGGGCGAGCAGTACTTC CASSKLAGGLGEQYF
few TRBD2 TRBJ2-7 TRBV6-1 TGTGCCAGCAGTGAAACCGGGAGGGGGTACGAGCAGTACTTC CASSETGRGYEQYF
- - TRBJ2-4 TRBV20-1 TGCAGTGCTTCGGGCAGGGCGGAGAACATTCAGTACTTC CSASGRAENIQYF
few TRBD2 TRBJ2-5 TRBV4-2 TGTGCCAGCAGCCAATTCACTAGCGGGGCAGCCCAAGAGACCCAGTACTTC CASSQFTSGAAQETQYF
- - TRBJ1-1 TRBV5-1 TGCGCCAGCAGCTTGGCTTCCCGGACCACTGAAGCTTTCTTT CASSLASRTTEAFF
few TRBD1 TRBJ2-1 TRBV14 TGTGCCAGCAGCCAGTATGGGGACAGGGACTACAATGAGCAGTTCTTC CASSQYGDRDYNEQFF
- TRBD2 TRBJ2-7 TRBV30 TGTGCCTGGAGTGTCCAGGGTAGCGGGGGTAATCAGTACTTC CAWSVQGSGGNQYF
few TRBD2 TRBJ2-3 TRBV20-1 TGCAGTGCTAGGGGGACTAGCGGGAAGACAGATACGCAGTATTTT CSARGTSGKTDTQYF
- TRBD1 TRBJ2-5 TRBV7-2 TGTGCCAGCAGCTTTTACGACAGGGGCCAAGAGACCCAGTACTTC CASSFYDRGQETQYF
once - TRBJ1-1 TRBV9 TGTGCCAGCAGCGTAGGTGTGGGGGGCGCGGTCACTGAAGCTTTCTTT CASSVGVGGAVTEAFF
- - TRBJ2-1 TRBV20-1 TGCAGTGCCCCCAGCCCTAGCAAAAATGAGCAGTTCTTC CSAPSPSKNEQFF
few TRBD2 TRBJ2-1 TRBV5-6 TGTGCCAGCAGCATTATTAGCGGGAGGGAGCAGTTCTTC CASSIISGREQFF
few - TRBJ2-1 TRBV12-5 TGTGCTAGTGGTTTGGTACGCTTTGAGCAGTTCTTC CASGLVRFEQFF
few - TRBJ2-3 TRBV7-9 TGTGCCAGCAGCGTACTCACGGGACGGGCTGGCACAGATACGCAGTATTTT CASSVLTGRAGTDTQYF
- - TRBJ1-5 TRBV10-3 TGTGCCATCAGTGAGACAGGCCGGCCCCAGCATTTT CAISETGRPQHF
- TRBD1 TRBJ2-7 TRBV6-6 TGTGCCAGCAGTTATAAGGACAGGGTGTGGTACGAGCAGTACTTC CASSYKDRVWYEQYF